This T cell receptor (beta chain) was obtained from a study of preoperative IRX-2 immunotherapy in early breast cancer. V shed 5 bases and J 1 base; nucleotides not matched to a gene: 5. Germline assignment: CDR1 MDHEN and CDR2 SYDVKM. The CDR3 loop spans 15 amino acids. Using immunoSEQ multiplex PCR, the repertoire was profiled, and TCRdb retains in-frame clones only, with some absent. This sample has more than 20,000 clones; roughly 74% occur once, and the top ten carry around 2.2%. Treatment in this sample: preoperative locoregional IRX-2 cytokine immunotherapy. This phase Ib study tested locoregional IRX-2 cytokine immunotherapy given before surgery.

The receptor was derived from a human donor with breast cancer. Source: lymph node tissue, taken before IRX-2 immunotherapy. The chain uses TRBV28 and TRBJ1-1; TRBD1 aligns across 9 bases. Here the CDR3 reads CASSHRGRGNTEAFF. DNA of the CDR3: TGTGCCAGCAGTCACAGGGGGCGGGGGAACACTGAAGCTTTCTTT.